A selection of T cell receptor beta chains follows, all from one sample in a study of blood T cell repertoires in COVID-19. Measured with immunoSEQ multiplex PCR; TCRdb has only the in-frame clones, and not every one. There are hundreds of thousands of clones in the sample; about 91% occur only once, and over 10% lies in the top ten. Sequenced input: peripheral blood. The receptors were sampled from a woman aged 45 to 65 with COVID-19, enrolled during active disease. Each CDR3 is given with its conserved first and last residue. A D gene is named only where the DNA matches it firmly. Not all rows give a size; the values are once, few, many and, for expanded clones, a class.

CDR3 protein	D gene	V gene	clone size	J gene
CASSPGGTNTEAFF	NA	TRBV5-4	few	TRBJ1-1
CASSLVQGTLNSPLHF	NA	TRBV5-1	NA	TRBJ1-6
CASSVGGQATDTQYF	TRBD1	TRBV9	NA	TRBJ2-3
CASSFSDRDTEAFF	TRBD1	TRBV5-6	NA	TRBJ1-1
CASNRGTSGGTDTQYF	TRBD2	TRBV2	NA	TRBJ2-3
CASSPGPDRGRQPQHF	TRBD1	TRBV3-1/TRBV3-2	few	TRBJ1-5
CASSYTGADTQYF	NA	TRBV6-5	NA	TRBJ2-3
CASSGQTGGLHYGYTF	TRBD1	TRBV6-4	NA	TRBJ1-2
CASSQRGQSSPQHF	NA	TRBV3-1/TRBV3-2	NA	TRBJ1-5
CASILRAQGLNTEAFF	NA	TRBV19	NA	TRBJ1-1
CASSEWKGRGNTIYF	NA	TRBV25-1	NA	TRBJ1-3
CASSYLPGSGYEQYF	NA	TRBV6-5	NA	TRBJ2-7
CASGLTGDSPLHF	TRBD1	TRBV2	NA	TRBJ1-6
CASSLPSGGPDTQYF	TRBD2	TRBV6-5	NA	TRBJ2-3
CASSLVPRTGLSHEQYF	TRBD1	TRBV13	NA	TRBJ2-7
CASSLISGGNTGELFF	NA	TRBV5-1	NA	TRBJ2-2
CASSVGLGRSYNEQFF	NA	TRBV9	NA	TRBJ2-1
CASSAQGGTEAFF	NA	TRBV9	NA	TRBJ1-1
CASRHGTDNEQFF	TRBD1	TRBV7-9	NA	TRBJ2-1
CASSLTSGGGNEQFF	TRBD2	TRBV5-1	NA	TRBJ2-1
CASSPPFETEAFF	NA	TRBV4-1	NA	TRBJ1-1
CSVAGTGINTEAFF	TRBD1	TRBV29-1	once	TRBJ1-1
CASSATGVSYNSPLHF	TRBD1	TRBV5-1	NA	TRBJ1-6
CASYRFRYTF	NA	TRBV6-6	NA	TRBJ1-2
CASSRGGIETQYF	TRBD2	TRBV12-3/TRBV12-4	NA	TRBJ2-5
CASFKPTVDNYGYTF	NA	TRBV2	NA	TRBJ1-2
CASSVPGREGGYTF	NA	TRBV2	few	TRBJ1-2
CASSVGGGYNTGELFF	TRBD1	TRBV9	NA	TRBJ2-2
CASSPPAQRGRDEQFF	TRBD2	TRBV18	NA	TRBJ2-1
CASARVAGGNQPQHF	NA	TRBV6-5	NA	TRBJ1-5
CATQPGGGNQPQHF	NA	TRBV6-5	NA	TRBJ1-5
CASSPRQGRSEAFF	TRBD1	TRBV2	few	TRBJ1-1
CASSGAGGSTDTQYF	TRBD2	TRBV10-2	NA	TRBJ2-3
CASSQHNSGGYTF	NA	TRBV3-1/TRBV3-2	NA	TRBJ1-2
CASSLNRDRGIIHDGYTF	TRBD1	TRBV5-1	NA	TRBJ1-2
CATSRLLAGGKETQYF	TRBD2	TRBV15	NA	TRBJ2-5
CASSQQAGANVLTF	NA	TRBV7-9	NA	TRBJ2-6
CASSQDRQGRGVADTQYF	NA	TRBV4-2	NA	TRBJ2-3
CASSYGTGDGEKLFF	NA	TRBV6-6	once	TRBJ1-4
CASRLGQPNSPLHF	NA	TRBV28	NA	TRBJ1-6
CAIRDSNYGYTF	NA	TRBV10-3	NA	TRBJ1-2
CASSIRSGVNTGELFF	TRBD2	TRBV7-2	NA	TRBJ2-2
CASRADRESPPLFF	TRBD1	TRBV2	NA	TRBJ2-1
CASSYPNRGRNEKLFF	TRBD1	TRBV6-5	NA	TRBJ1-4
CASEGPGLQLNQPQHF	NA	TRBV19	NA	TRBJ1-5
CATSAVPVGESFSGNTIYF	NA	TRBV24-1	NA	TRBJ1-3
CASSFGTQAGYTF	NA	TRBV12-3/TRBV12-4	NA	TRBJ1-2
CASSPQPGTGNSPLHF	TRBD1	TRBV4-2	NA	TRBJ1-6